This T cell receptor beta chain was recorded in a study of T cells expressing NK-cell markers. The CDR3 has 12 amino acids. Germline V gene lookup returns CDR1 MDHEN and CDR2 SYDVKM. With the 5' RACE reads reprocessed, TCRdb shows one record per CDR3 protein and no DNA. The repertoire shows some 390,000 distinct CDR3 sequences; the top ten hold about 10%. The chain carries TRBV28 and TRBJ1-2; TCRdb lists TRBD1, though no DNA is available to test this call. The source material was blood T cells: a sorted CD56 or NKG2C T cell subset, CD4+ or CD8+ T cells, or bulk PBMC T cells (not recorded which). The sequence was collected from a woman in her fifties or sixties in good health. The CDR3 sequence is CASRQGEYGYTF.